One and the same sample provided the 13 T cell receptor beta chains below, sequenced in a study of blood T cell repertoires in COVID-19. The repertoire was sequenced with immunoSEQ multiplex PCR; TCRdb's copy has only in-frame clones and lacks some. The data contain about 220,000 clones, 86% of them singletons. The specimen was PBMCs or T cells enriched from blood (not recorded which). The receptors stem from a woman aged 40 to 50 with acute COVID-19.

This CDR3 is CASSHSRRGSTGELFF. Here the CDR3 DNA reads TGTGCCAGCAGCCATTCCCGGCGGGGGAGCACCGGGGAGCTGTTTTTT. The chain joins TRBV7-6 to TRBJ2-2, with 7 nucleotides matching TRBD2. The germline V gene encodes CDR1 SGHVS and CDR2 FNYEAQ. CDR3 length equals 16 residues. The V gene end was trimmed by 5 bases and the J gene end by 4 bases; junction bases not matched to a gene: 10.

The V call is TRBV3-1 (or the pseudogene TRBV3-2), the J call TRBJ2-7; 14 bases match TRBD2. V lost 4 bases to trimming and J lost 1 base; unmatched junction nucleotides: 3. Germline V CDR1 and CDR2: LGHDT, YNNKEL (reference sequence). The CDR3 length is 16 residues. CDR3 in amino acids: CASSPRLAGGSYEQYF. CDR3 sequence (DNA): TGTGCCAGCAGCCCAAGACTAGCGGGGGGGTCCTACGAGCAGTACTTC.

This chain links TRBV27 with TRBJ1-5; TRBD1 matches at 10 bases. Germline assignment: CDR1 MNHEY and CDR2 SMNVEV (reference sequence). The CDR3 is 16 amino acids. Unmatched junction bases numbered 10, after V lost 4 bases and J lost 7 bases. This CDR3 is CASSSLRQGAGQPQHF. As DNA, the CDR3 is TGTGCCAGCAGTTCCCTTCGACAGGGGGCAGGACAGCCCCAGCATTTT.

This sequence joins TRBV5-4 and TRBJ1-2, with TRBD1 matching 8 bases. The CDR3 totals 14 residues. Germline loops: CDR1 SGHNT, CDR2 YYREEE (reference sequence). The J segment lost 4 bases and the V segment lost 4 bases, leaving 6 bases of the junction unmatched. In nucleotides, the CDR3 is TGTGCCAGCAGCCGACAGGGGATCGGCTATGGCTACACCTTC. Translation: CASSRQGIGYGYTF.

This chain connects TRBV19 to TRBJ1-2; TRBD1 aligns across 9 bases. The CDR3 spans 18 residues. Per germline, CDR1 LNHDA and CDR2 SQIVND (reference sequence). The trim removed 1 base at V and 4 bases at J, leaving 13 bases unmatched. CDR3 DNA: TGTGCCAGTAGTATAGGGAAAACGGACAGGGGAGATCTCTATGGCTACACCTTC. This codes for CASSIGKTDRGDLYGYTF.

V is TRBV4-3 and J is TRBJ1-2, with D perhaps matching TRBD1 (5 bases). V was shortened by 2 bases and J by 6 bases, with 19 bases between the two germline ends. The CDR3 runs 16 residues. Germline V gene lookup returns CDR1 LGHNA and CDR2 YSLEER. The CDR3 sequence is CASSQNVPTVSHGYTF. CDR3 DNA sequence: TGCGCCAGCAGCCAAAACGTTCCGACAGTTTCTCATGGCTACACCTTC.

CDR3: CASSYSSTLAGDYYEQYF. CDR3 coding DNA: TGTGCCAGCAGTTACTCGAGTACACTAGCGGGTGACTACTACGAGCAGTACTTC. The chain joins TRBV6-2 or TRBV6-3 to TRBJ2-7; 9 bases are a match to TRBD2. Germline CDR1 reads MNHEY; CDR2 reads SVGEGT. V was pared by 0 bases and J by 3 bases, with 12 bases of the junction left unmatched. The CDR3 sequence is 18 residues long.

V is TRBV11-2 and J is TRBJ1-1; TRBD1 aligns across 10 bases. In germline, CDR1 is SGHAT, CDR2 FQNNGV. J gave up 5 bases and V 2 bases, and 5 bases lay outside the gene matches. The CDR3 sequence is 15 residues long. The CDR3, as DNA: TGTGCCAGCAGCTTAAGATGGGACAGGGGTACTGAAGCTTTCTTT. This translates into CASSLRWDRGTEAFF. The variable domain in full, with the rest retrieved from reference TRBV11-2 and TRBJ1-1, is EAGVAQSPRYKIIEKRQSVAFWCNPISGHATLYWYQQILGQGPKLLIQFQNNGVVDDSQLPKDRFSAERLKGVDSTLKIQPAKLEDSAVYLCASSLRWDRGTEAFFGQGTRLTVV.

V usage is TRBV19 and J usage is TRBJ2-2; D is unresolved. The CDR3 extends over 11 amino acids. In germline, CDR1 is LNHDA, CDR2 SQIVND (reference sequence). Trimming removed 3 bases at V and 8 bases at J, with 4 bases between. CDR3 nucleotides: TGTGCCAGTAGTATTCCTGGGGAGCTGTTTTTT. Translating it yields CASSIPGELFF.

The gene calls are TRBV12-2 and TRBJ2-3; TRBD1 is the table's D call and was not checked against the DNA. TRBV12-2 is a pseudogene segment. This CDR3 is built from 18 residues. Here the CDR3 reads CASRFKWSGGQDTDTQYF. CDR3 coding DNA: TGTGCAAGTCGCTTTAAATGGTCGGGGGGACAGGACACAGATACGCAGTATTTT.

The chain carries TRBV10-3 and TRBJ1-2; weak D call: TRBD1 (6 bases). CDR1 ENHRY and CDR2 SYGVKD come from the germline V gene. This CDR3 region has 13 residues. V lost 6 bases, J lost 8 bases, and 16 bases lay in between. The CDR3 region has the DNA TGTGCCATCAGCCCGAAGGGGGGGCCCGGCTACACCTTC. It is translated as CAISPKGGPGYTF.

The chain couples TRBV27 to TRBJ2-7, with 9 bases fitting TRBD2. CDR3 length: 15 amino acids. Trimming took 0 bases from V and 4 from J; bases not matched to a gene: 4. Germline assignment: CDR1 MNHEY and CDR2 SMNVEV (reference sequence). The CDR3 nucleotides are TGTGCCAGCAGTTTATCGGGGAGCGGGGGGTACGAGCAGTACTTC. This gives the protein CASSLSGSGGYEQYF.

The chain uses TRBV5-5 and TRBJ1-3; no firm D call. V lost 5 bases and J 2 bases, leaving 5 bases between the germline ends. Germline V gene lookup returns CDR1 SGHKS and CDR2 YYEKEE (reference sequence). The CDR3 is made up of 12 amino acids. The CDR3 sequence: CASSTTGNTIYF. The DNA of the CDR3 is TGTGCCAGCAGTACAACTGGAAACACCATATATTTT.